These T cell receptor beta chains were read from a single sample in a study of quantifying T cell responses using KT2 cells. TCRdb ran MiXCR on the UMI-ligation and nested PCR reads and lists one entry per CDR3 protein. The profile covers about 33,000 distinct CDR3 sequences, with about a tenth appearing a single time and about 9.9% taken by the ten largest. Material: PBMCs spiked with cells of the T cell clone KT2. These receptors were collected from a human donor. The CDR3 runs from the conserved cysteine through the conserved F or W. Each record gives: D gene, J gene, V gene, clone size, CDR3 DNA, CDR3 protein. A D gene is named only where the DNA matches it firmly. Clone size is not always given. Where it is, it says once, few, many or a class for expanded clones.

d_call: -
j_call: TRBJ1-2
v_call: TRBV12-3/TRBV12-4
clone_size: few
cdr3_nt: TGTGCCAGCGGCCAGACCACCTTC
cdr3_aa: CASGQTTF

d_call: -
j_call: TRBJ2-7
v_call: TRBV28
clone_size: many
cdr3_nt: TGTGCCAGCAGTTTACCCTACCGACAGGAGGGGTACGAGCAGTACTTC
cdr3_aa: CASSLPYRQEGYEQYF

d_call: -
j_call: TRBJ1-1
v_call: TRBV20-1
clone_size: many
cdr3_nt: TGCAGTGCTAGCAGGAATTTGGTAGCTTTCTTT
cdr3_aa: CSASRNLVAFF

d_call: -
j_call: TRBJ1-5
v_call: TRBV7-2
clone_size: -
cdr3_nt: TGTGCCAGCAGCTTAAAACCAGGGGATAGTCAGCCCCAGCATTTT
cdr3_aa: CASSLKPGDSQPQHF

d_call: TRBD2
j_call: TRBJ2-3
v_call: TRBV15
clone_size: many
cdr3_nt: TGTGCCACCAGCAGAGATCGACGACCTAGCGGGAGGACAGATACGCAGTATTTT
cdr3_aa: CATSRDRRPSGRTDTQYF

d_call: TRBD1
j_call: TRBJ1-3
v_call: TRBV20-1
clone_size: -
cdr3_nt: TGCAGTGCCCTACCCCTTTTCGGACAGGGCCACTCTGGAAACACCATATATTTT
cdr3_aa: CSALPLFGQGHSGNTIYF

d_call: -
j_call: TRBJ2-5
v_call: TRBV7-9
clone_size: -
cdr3_nt: TGTGCCAGCAGCACCCCGGGAGTTTGGCAAGAGACCCAGTACTTC
cdr3_aa: CASSTPGVWQETQYF

d_call: TRBD1
j_call: TRBJ1-5
v_call: TRBV20-1
clone_size: -
cdr3_nt: TGCAGTGCTGAGGCCGGGACAGATCAGCCCCAGCATTTT
cdr3_aa: CSAEAGTDQPQHF

d_call: TRBD1
j_call: TRBJ2-5
v_call: TRBV7-9
clone_size: many
cdr3_nt: TGTGCCAGCAGCTCCTTCCGGACAGGGGAAGAGACCCAGTACTTC
cdr3_aa: CASSSFRTGEETQYF

d_call: -
j_call: TRBJ2-7
v_call: TRBV14
clone_size: -
cdr3_nt: TGTGCCAGCAGCCAAGGGCTGGGGGATATTTACGAGCAGTACTTC
cdr3_aa: CASSQGLGDIYEQYF

d_call: TRBD1
j_call: TRBJ2-7
v_call: TRBV11-3
clone_size: many
cdr3_nt: TGTGCCAGCAGCTACGCCGGGACAGGGGGCTACGAGCAGTACTTC
cdr3_aa: CASSYAGTGGYEQYF

d_call: -
j_call: TRBJ2-2
v_call: TRBV28
clone_size: many
cdr3_nt: TGTGCCAGCAGGCTTAACACCGGGGAGCTGTTTTTT
cdr3_aa: CASRLNTGELFF

d_call: -
j_call: TRBJ2-2
v_call: TRBV19
clone_size: -
cdr3_nt: TGTGCCAGTAGTATAGAAAAAGGTGTGATCGGTGTCACCGGGGAGCTGTTTTTT
cdr3_aa: CASSIEKGVIGVTGELFF

d_call: TRBD1
j_call: TRBJ2-7
v_call: TRBV6-5
clone_size: many
cdr3_nt: TGTGCCAGCAGTCAAACTTACAGGGGCGAGCAGTACTTC
cdr3_aa: CASSQTYRGEQYF

d_call: -
j_call: TRBJ2-3
v_call: TRBV6-5
clone_size: many
cdr3_nt: TGTGCCAGCAGTCTGAGGAGAGGGCGTACAGATACGCAGTATTTT
cdr3_aa: CASSLRRGRTDTQYF

d_call: -
j_call: TRBJ1-1
v_call: TRBV20-1
clone_size: many
cdr3_nt: TGCAGTGCTAGTCCCGAGGTGGCTGAAGCTTTCTTT
cdr3_aa: CSASPEVAEAFF

d_call: -
j_call: TRBJ2-7
v_call: TRBV24-1
clone_size: many
cdr3_nt: TGTGCCACCACGTTTGCAGGGACCCACGAGCAGTACTTC
cdr3_aa: CATTFAGTHEQYF

d_call: -
j_call: TRBJ2-7
v_call: TRBV5-8
clone_size: -
cdr3_nt: TGTGCCAGCAGCTTGGTTCGTTCCGAGCAGTACTTC
cdr3_aa: CASSLVRSEQYF

d_call: -
j_call: TRBJ1-2
v_call: TRBV2
clone_size: few
cdr3_nt: TGTGCCAGCAGTGAGGGGACGCCCGGCTACACCTTC
cdr3_aa: CASSEGTPGYTF

d_call: -
j_call: TRBJ1-2
v_call: TRBV5-1
clone_size: -
cdr3_nt: TGCGCCAGCAGCCGGACAGTTCACGAGCTCTATGGCTACACCTTC
cdr3_aa: CASSRTVHELYGYTF

d_call: TRBD1
j_call: TRBJ2-7
v_call: TRBV29-1
clone_size: -
cdr3_nt: TGCAGCGTTGGAGAGGGCAGGGGGACCTCCGAGTACTTC
cdr3_aa: CSVGEGRGTSEYF

d_call: -
j_call: TRBJ2-6
v_call: TRBV6-5
clone_size: many
cdr3_nt: TGTGCCAGCAGTTACCGGGGCTCTGGGGCCAACGTCCTGACTTTC
cdr3_aa: CASSYRGSGANVLTF

d_call: TRBD1
j_call: TRBJ2-7
v_call: TRBV6-2/TRBV6-3
clone_size: many
cdr3_nt: TGTGCCAGCACCTCTTTTGGTACAGGGGTCACCTACGAGCAGTACTTC
cdr3_aa: CASTSFGTGVTYEQYF

d_call: -
j_call: TRBJ2-7
v_call: TRBV7-2
clone_size: few
cdr3_nt: TGTGCCAGCAGCTTAGTGACCTTCTTAGGGGAGCAGTACTTC
cdr3_aa: CASSLVTFLGEQYF

d_call: TRBD2
j_call: TRBJ2-1
v_call: TRBV20-1
clone_size: few
cdr3_nt: TGCAGTGCTCGACTAGCGGGAGAACATGAGCAGTTCTTC
cdr3_aa: CSARLAGEHEQFF

d_call: -
j_call: TRBJ1-1
v_call: TRBV3-1
clone_size: few
cdr3_nt: TGTGCCAGCAGCCCACAGGGTATCGTGGGAACTGAAGCTTTCTTT
cdr3_aa: CASSPQGIVGTEAFF

d_call: -
j_call: TRBJ2-7
v_call: TRBV12-3/TRBV12-4
clone_size: many
cdr3_nt: TGTGCCAGCAGTCGGGGTAGACTTTTTGCCGGGTCCTACGAGCAGTACTTC
cdr3_aa: CASSRGRLFAGSYEQYF

d_call: TRBD2
j_call: TRBJ2-4
v_call: TRBV14
clone_size: -
cdr3_nt: TGTGCCAGCAGCCAAGGGACTAGCGTTTTAGCCAAAAACATTCAGTACTTC
cdr3_aa: CASSQGTSVLAKNIQYF

d_call: -
j_call: TRBJ1-1
v_call: TRBV12-3/TRBV12-4
clone_size: many
cdr3_nt: TGTGCCAGCAGTTCAGACGGGGGGGAGAGGAACACTGAAGCTTTCTTT
cdr3_aa: CASSSDGGERNTEAFF

d_call: -
j_call: TRBJ1-1
v_call: TRBV19
clone_size: -
cdr3_nt: TGTGCCAGCAACATCGGCGGAACTGAAGCTTTCTTT
cdr3_aa: CASNIGGTEAFF

d_call: -
j_call: TRBJ1-6
v_call: TRBV7-2
clone_size: many
cdr3_nt: TGTGCCAGCAGCGTCAGGGGCTTGGATTCACCCCTCCACTTT
cdr3_aa: CASSVRGLDSPLHF

d_call: -
j_call: TRBJ2-3
v_call: TRBV6-1
clone_size: many
cdr3_nt: TGTGCCAGCACTGAGAACCCCGGGGGTTCGGATACGCAGTATTTT
cdr3_aa: CASTENPGGSDTQYF

d_call: -
j_call: TRBJ1-5
v_call: TRBV24-1
clone_size: -
cdr3_nt: TGTGCCACCAGTGATTTGGGGGATCCCCTAACCTTCAATCAGCCCCAGCATTTT
cdr3_aa: CATSDLGDPLTFNQPQHF

d_call: TRBD2
j_call: TRBJ2-1
v_call: TRBV5-6
clone_size: -
cdr3_nt: TGTGCCAGCAGCCCCTCGGGGGAGCGGGATCGGCTCAGCTACAATGAGCAGTTCTTC
cdr3_aa: CASSPSGERDRLSYNEQFF

d_call: TRBD1
j_call: TRBJ2-2
v_call: TRBV7-2
clone_size: many
cdr3_nt: TGTGCCAGCAGCTCAGACAGGGCCGGGGAGCTGTTTTTT
cdr3_aa: CASSSDRAGELFF

d_call: -
j_call: TRBJ2-1
v_call: TRBV12-3/TRBV12-4
clone_size: few
cdr3_nt: TGTGCCAGCGGGAGGGGGAGGGGTGATGAGCAGTTCTTC
cdr3_aa: CASGRGRGDEQFF

d_call: -
j_call: TRBJ2-2
v_call: TRBV2
clone_size: -
cdr3_nt: TGTGCCAGCAGTGACTATCAGCCGAACACCGGGGAGCTGTTTTTT
cdr3_aa: CASSDYQPNTGELFF